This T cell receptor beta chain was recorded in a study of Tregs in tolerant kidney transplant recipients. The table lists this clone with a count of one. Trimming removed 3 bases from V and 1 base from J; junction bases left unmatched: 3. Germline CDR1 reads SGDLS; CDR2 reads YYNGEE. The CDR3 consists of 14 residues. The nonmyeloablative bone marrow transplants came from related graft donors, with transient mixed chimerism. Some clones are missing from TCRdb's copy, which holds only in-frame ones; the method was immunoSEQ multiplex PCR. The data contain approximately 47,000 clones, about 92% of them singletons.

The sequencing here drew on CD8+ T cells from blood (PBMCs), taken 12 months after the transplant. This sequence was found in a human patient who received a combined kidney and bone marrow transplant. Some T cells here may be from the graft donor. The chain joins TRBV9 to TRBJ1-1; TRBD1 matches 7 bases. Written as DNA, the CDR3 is TGTGCCAGCAGCGAATACAGGGGGAACACTGAAGCTTTCTTT. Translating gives CASSEYRGNTEAFF.